This T cell receptor (beta chain) was observed in a study of vaccination and CD4 T cells after COVID-19. General study points: Looking at convalescent patients, a median approximately 86% of reactive clones were present only post-vaccination. The study examined relatively few convalescent patients and included no early post-infection timepoints.

Cultured CD4+ T-cell DNA underwent Oncomine TCR Beta short-read sequencing. In this case, cultured CD4+ T cells provided the extracted genomic DNA. TCRdb re-analysed the PCR reads in MiXCR, keeping a single row per CDR3 protein. The sample shows almost 6,000 distinct CDR3 sequences, around 56% of them seen only once. Trimming shortened V by 3 bases and J by 0 bases, and 17 bases separated the two germline ends. CDR3 length: 17 amino acids. Germline V gene lookup returns CDR1 MNHNS and CDR2 SASEGT. With respect to this clonotype: The antigen remains unidentified.

Treatment in this sample: roughly 11-day PBMC culture with coronavirus spike peptide pools or control peptides (ViraFEST assay). T cells were expanded with peptide pools, and expanded clonotypes were identified by TCR sequencing. The sequence was obtained from a human donor who had recovered from COVID-19. Sequencing was done on a sample of CD4+ T cells from blood, cultured in vitro. J is TRBJ2-5 and V is TRBV6-1, with a tentative D call TRBD2 (6 bases). Here the CDR3 reads CASSDGGPAINQETQYF. In DNA form, the CDR3 reads TGTGCCAGCAGTGACGGGGGACCCGCCATTAACCAAGAGACCCAGTACTTC.